This T cell receptor beta chain was captured in a study of cytomegalovirus exposure and HLA in healthy donors (dated by TCRdb to the late 2010s). Study-wide context: An earlier analysis of some 600 of the donors reported 276 Gb of sequence data and 95 million to 120 million unique TCR beta sequences obtained from 180 million or so T cells. Roughly 320 gigabases of sequencing data and around 80 million unique TCR sequences made up an early release that covered approximately 700 HLA-typed donors. Of the roughly 410 genotyped donors, 75% to 85% were placed in the genetic ancestry cluster associated with self-reported Caucasian donors. The study aimed to test whether signatures of past pathogen exposure could be identified by cataloging public T cell receptors. The T cell repertoires of around 670 subjects were profiled by immunosequencing and related to cytomegalovirus serostatus. A separate validation cohort of some 130 different subjects was used in addition to the 666-subject first cohort. High-throughput TCR immunosequencing, statistical association of individual TCRs with disease status, and machine learning were combined to predict cytomegalovirus infection status. In a later analysis, previously published TCR beta repertoires from 550 to 750 donors were re-analyzed and high-resolution HLA genotyping was added so that TCR occurrence patterns could be studied. In the later analysis, no new phenotypic data were used to find candidate immune exposures; instead, reliance was placed on TCR beta sequences and their occurrence across donors. In an earlier analysis of 587 of the donors, high-throughput TCR beta sequencing was used to judge whether each TCR beta V gene segment behaved as functional or pseudogenic. Donor age, sex, ethnicity and CMV serostatus were compiled alongside the repertoire data. A later genetic analysis used genome-wide SNP genotypes for about 65% of the roughly 700 donors, treating that subset as a discovery cohort. Every discovery cohort repertoire had been produced on one sequencing platform. HLA typing covered class I and class II loci at four-digit resolution. The number of donors typed differed by locus, with roughly 620-630 for A, B, C, DRB1 and DQB1, 522 for DQA1, about 610 for DPA1, and some 450 for DPB1. A few DR-DQ haplotypes were handled as single units for association and clustering because linkage in the cohort was strong. On average, over 200,000 unique TCR beta nucleotide sequences were sequenced per donor among a few hundred genotyped donors of the cohort, with about 17% of those sequences being non-productive.

Library creation used the immunoSEQ multiplex PCR assay. The multiplex PCR relied on a mix of 60 forward primers for TCR Vbeta segments and 13 reverse primers for TCR Jbeta segments. A multiplex PCR assay on genomic DNA amplified the CDR3 region of rearranged TCR beta genes. The amplified TCR beta libraries were sequenced on the Illumina HiSeq System as 87-base-pair reads. On the study's bioinformatics: A later analysis tallied tens of millions of unique TCR beta chains across the 666 repertoires, and about 12 million of those chains were shared by two or more donors. Raw reads were error-corrected and collapsed into unique sequences by a nearest-neighbor algorithm in which closely related sequences were merged to remove PCR and sequencing errors. To assign V, D and J gene segments, CDR3 sequences were aligned to IMGT reference sequences. For a sequence to be retained, at least a six-nucleotide match to both a V gene segment and a J gene segment was required. A rearrangement was called productive if the CDR3 had no stop codons and remained in frame with V and J, and every other rearrangement was called non-productive. CDR3 was defined by IMGT convention, running from the second conserved V-encoded cysteine to the conserved J-encoded phenylalanine. In an earlier analysis of 587 of the donors, sequences lacking an unambiguous match to a single V gene segment were excluded. An earlier analysis of 587 of the donors called V segments functional above 56.7% productive rearrangements and segregating when the between-donor standard deviation exceeded 5%. To diagnose cytomegalovirus status from the catalog of TCR beta chain sequences, a statistical classification framework was built. In a later analysis, TCR nucleotide sequences were compared against IMGT/GENE-DB human TR gene sequences so that V and J genes could be assigned. The TCRdist pipeline was used in a later analysis to assign CDR3 sequences and most-parsimonious VDJ recombination scenarios. A later analysis defined each TCR beta chain by its CDR3 amino acid sequence plus V-gene family, and excluded reads lacking a unique V-gene family. A later analysis removed several hundred highly shared, low-generation-probability nucleotide sequences to deal with suspected cross-contamination and a sequencing artifact. In a later analysis, a clonal expansion index was calculated for each public chain from normalized within-repertoire ranks of inferred template counts. A later analysis computed generation probabilities with a VDJ recombination model fitted to out-of-frame rearrangements, and checked the results against IGoR. A later analysis scored TCR-TCR, TCR-HLA and TCR-CMV co-occurrence with hypergeometric tests, applying a repertoire-size bias correction to TCR pairs. A later analysis estimated false discovery rates by permuting HLA or CMV assignments 20 times. In a later analysis, co-occurring TCRs were grouped using DBSCAN, with TCRdist sequence similarity added in when clustering inside HLA-allele-positive subsets. For co-occurrence clustering, repertoires with fewer than 30,000 or more than 120,000 public chains were excluded, along with four or five repertoires with anomalous nucleotide sharing. As stored in TCRdb, this immuneACCESS dataset retains in-frame rearrangements with V and J assigned. A fraction of the clones does not appear; measured against another copy, unresolved V genes explain less than half of the discrepancy, and the remainder lacks a known reason. Clonal size and the V and J genes are those of that table, whereas D and trimming came from the DNA. Within this sample are roughly 100,000 clones, with 76% of them counted one time only. The top ten clonotypes cover more than 8% of the sample.

Results the study describes overall, beyond this receptor: Because HLA typing was missing for some donors at each locus, association tests included only the typed subset. Broadly in line with IMGT annotations, most TCR beta V segments showed up in productive rearrangements about 90% or about 30% of the time in an earlier analysis of around 600 of the donors. This cohort had only TCR beta chains sequenced, and the lack of alpha or paired-chain data limited which features could be detected. Linkage disequilibrium might explain the correlated functional status among segregating V segments, but an unknown experimental factor could not be excluded. Several of the top co-occurrence clusters appeared to be linked to parvovirus B19, influenza, CMV and Epstein-Barr virus, according to a later analysis. Because counts were too low, 15 to 20 rarely observed V segments, including chromosome 9 orphons, were excluded from the earlier analysis of some 590 of the donors. Compared with equally common non-associated chains, HLA-associated TCR beta chains in a later analysis were more clonally expanded and had lower generation probabilities. Most TCR sequences were seen in very few donors, while some public TCRs were found in many individuals. The only immune exposure information available for the cohort was CMV serostatus. A later genetic analysis reported fewer N-insertions in productive TCRs among donors in an Asian-associated ancestry cluster than the approximately 700-donor mean. The classifier was reported to diagnose cytomegalovirus status with high specificity and sensitivity in both the original cohort and the validation cohort. Because the 87-base-pair reads could not distinguish some IMGT-functional V segments, including TRBV6-2 and TRBV6-3, those segments were excluded. A further reported finding was that TCR beta sequences accurately predicted the HLA-A and HLA-B alleles for most subjects in the first cohort. In a later genetic analysis, a missense DCLRE1C variant was associated with V-gene and J-gene trimming of TCR beta chains, and the association was replicated in an independent cohort. Roughly uniform sequencing depth across donors was assumed in presence/absence analyses, although this assumption may not hold. In the study, some 160 TCR beta chains were listed as associated with cytomegalovirus. Strong co-occurrence of HLA alleles, especially DR and DQ, made assigning TCR associations to individual alleles difficult. In a later analysis, TCR association rates were found to vary across HLA loci, with the most associated TCRs seen for DRB1 alleles and the fewest for HLA-C alleles. A later analysis associated about 17,000 TCR beta sequences with specific HLA alleles at a false discovery rate of 0.05. The authors suggested that the approach could potentially be extended to other disease states and immunological phenotypes. A few of the identified cytomegalovirus-associated TCR beta chains were confirmed in vitro to be specific for cytomegalovirus antigens. The sequencing pipeline was judged likely to have produced a cluster of highly shared sequence variants as a technical artifact. A later analysis found that most CMV-associated TCR beta chains appeared HLA-restricted, with HLA associations seemingly driven largely by CMV exposure.

From a lookup of the germline V gene (reference sequence), CDR1 and CDR2 are SEHNR and FQNEAQ. From its cysteine to its phenylalanine, the CDR3 spans 13 amino acids. Only the CDR3 part of the read is kept: 39 bases, read in frame from the first base. Compared with germline, V lacks 6 bases and J lacks 4 bases; bases without a gene match: 2. A note on this clone: Its binding antigen is unknown. Base-call qualities are not available, and no considerably larger clone is one nucleotide away.

The cohort consisted of some 670 healthy bone marrow donors. All cohort members were sampled while nominally healthy, although unrecorded immune exposures were likely present. The donor tested CMV seropositive, placing the donor among the 250 to 300 seropositive members of the cohort. Every donor gave a peripheral blood sample, and the peripheral blood mononuclear cells from that sample were used for TCR beta sequencing. Genomic DNA extraction from the blood cell samples was performed with the Qiagen DNeasy Blood Extraction Kit. This TCR derives from a middle-aged man in good health and CMV-seropositive. Sequenced material: PBMCs. The sequence joins TRBV7-9 to TRBJ2-5; 10 central bases correspond to TRBD1. The nucleotides read TGTGCCAGCAGGACAGGGGGCGGAGAGACCCAGTACTTC. Protein translation: CASRTGGGETQYF.